This is a list of T cell receptor beta chains from one sample in a study of blood T cell repertoires in COVID-19. This table comes from immunoSEQ multiplex PCR, and its TCRdb copy is limited to in-frame clones, with some not included. In the table there are about 17,000 clones, roughly three quarters of which are singletons. The sample taken for sequencing was peripheral blood. All receptors come from a man between 60 and 75 years old with active or convalescent COVID-19. The CDR3 runs from the conserved cysteine through the conserved F or W. The D gene is left open where the match is weak. A clone size is listed for some rows: how often the clone was seen (once, few, many), or a class if it is expanded.

TRBV19	11	.	TRBJ2-7	.	TGTGCCAGTGGTTTCGCCCGGGAGCAGTACTTC	CASGFAREQYF
TRBV2	16	TRBD2	TRBJ2-2	once	TGTGCCAGCAGTGAGACTAGCGGGAAATTTTCCGGGGAGCTGTTTTTT	CASSETSGKFSGELFF
TRBV21-1	16	.	TRBJ1-4	.	TGTGCCAGCAGCAACCGTCCGGGACAGCTAGATGAAAAACTGTTTTTT	CASSNRPGQLDEKLFF
TRBV28	14	.	TRBJ1-2	once	TGTGCCAGCAGCTCCGGGACATTAGGCAATGGCTACACCTTC	CASSSGTLGNGYTF
TRBV28	17	.	TRBJ2-7	.	TGTGCCAGCACCCCCCAGTTCGGGTCCCAATTCCCCTACGAGCAGTACTTC	CASTPQFGSQFPYEQYF
TRBV6-5	13	TRBD1	TRBJ1-5	.	TGTGCCAGCACCCGGACAGGCGGACAGCCCCAGCATTTT	CASTRTGGQPQHF
TRBV6-5	12	.	TRBJ2-1	.	TGTGCCAGCATCTGGAGTGGCGATGAGCAGTTCTTC	CASIWSGDEQFF
TRBV5-1	16	TRBD1	TRBJ2-1	.	TGCGCCAGCAGCTTGGACCCCGGGACAGGGGTCAATGAGCAGTTCTTC	CASSLDPGTGVNEQFF
TRBV30	14	.	TRBJ1-3	.	TGTGCCTGGAGTGGGGGGGGCTTCGGAAACACCATATATTTT	CAWSGGGFGNTIYF
TRBV27	17	TRBD1	TRBJ2-2	.	TGTGCCAGCAGTAGGGACAGGGGGCCTACGAACACCGGGGAGCTGTTTTTT	CASSRDRGPTNTGELFF
TRBV3-1/TRBV3-2	14	.	TRBJ1-2	.	TGTGCCAGCAGCCCCAGGGGTTCGGTCTATGGCTACACCTTC	CASSPRGSVYGYTF
TRBV27	18	.	TRBJ1-6	once	TGTGCCAGCAGTTTAAGGCCCCTCCGGGGGGGAAGTTATTCACCCCTCCACTTT	CASSLRPLRGGSYSPLHF
TRBV18	17	.	TRBJ2-2	.	TGTGCCAGCTCACCGAAGACAGGAATGAGGAACACCGGGGAGCTGTTTTTT	CASSPKTGMRNTGELFF
TRBV28	15	TRBD1	TRBJ2-7	.	TGTGCCAGCAGCCCAGCCGACAGGGAAGGGGTCGAGCAGTACTTC	CASSPADREGVEQYF
TRBV30	12	.	TRBJ2-3	.	TGTGCCTGGGGTTCTAGCACAGATACGCAGTATTTT	CAWGSSTDTQYF
TRBV7-3	15	.	TRBJ2-1	.	TGTGCCAGCAGCTTAGGTACTAATTTTGCCGATGAGCAGTTCTTC	CASSLGTNFADEQFF
TRBV2	13	TRBD1	TRBJ2-7	.	TGTGCCAGCGGGACAGGGCATACCTACGAGCAGTACTTC	CASGTGHTYEQYF
TRBV12-5	14	.	TRBJ2-5	.	TGTGCTAGTGGTTCCGGGGATAACGGCGGGACCCAGTACTTC	CASGSGDNGGTQYF
TRBV5-1	16	.	TRBJ2-5	.	TGCGCCAGCAGCTTGGCCGCAGGTGGGCTCCAAGAGACCCAGTACTTC	CASSLAAGGLQETQYF
TRBV6-6	14	.	TRBJ2-1	.	TGTGCCAGCAGTTACGACAGGCTGGGGCATGAGCAGTTCTTC	CASSYDRLGHEQFF
TRBV19	15	TRBD1	TRBJ1-1	.	TGTGCCAGTACCCCCCAGGGGGTATCGGGAACTGAAGCTTTCTTT	CASTPQGVSGTEAFF
TRBV30	11	.	TRBJ1-1	once	TGTGCCTGGAGTGTAAGCGGGGGAGCTTTCTTT	CAWSVSGGAFF
TRBV28	17	TRBD2	TRBJ2-3	once	TGTGCCAGCAGTTCGCCTGGACTTCGGGGGGACACAGATACGCAGTATTTT	CASSSPGLRGDTDTQYF
TRBV30	19	.	TRBJ1-3	.	TGTGCCTGCGCTTTACAGGGACGGCTAAGTCGGGCGAGAGGAAACACCATATATTTT	CACALQGRLSRARGNTIYF
TRBV27	16	TRBD1	TRBJ1-1	.	TGTGCCAGCAGTTTCTTAAGGGGGCGGGGGAACACTGAAGCTTTCTTT	CASSFLRGRGNTEAFF
TRBV15	16	.	TRBJ2-7	few	TGTGCCACCAGCAGAGATATGGCCCCCGGAGGCTACGAGCAGTACTTC	CATSRDMAPGGYEQYF
TRBV6-5	15	TRBD1	TRBJ1-2	.	TGTGCCAGCAGCGCGAGACAGGGGGCGATTTCTGGCTACACCTTC	CASSARQGAISGYTF
TRBV2	11	TRBD1	TRBJ1-2	few	TGTGCCAGCGGGGACAGCTATGGCTACACCTTC	CASGDSYGYTF
TRBV5-1	14	.	TRBJ2-5	.	TGCGCCAGCAGCTTGATGGCAGTCCAAGAGACCCAGTACTTC	CASSLMAVQETQYF
TRBV2	13	TRBD2	TRBJ2-5	.	TGTGCCAGCAGAGCGGGGGGGGGAGAGACCCAGTACTTC	CASRAGGGETQYF
TRBV18	15	.	TRBJ1-4	.	TGTGCCAGCTCACCCCCCGGGAGGGAATATGAAAAACTGTTTTTT	CASSPPGREYEKLFF
TRBV5-5	16	TRBD2	TRBJ2-3	.	TGTGCCAGCAGCTTGTACGGGGGGGGCGGCACAGATACGCAGTATTTT	CASSLYGGGGTDTQYF
TRBV5-1	17	.	TRBJ2-6	.	TGCGCCAGCAGCAAAGACAGGCCGAGCTCTGGGGCCAACGTCCTGACTTTC	CASSKDRPSSGANVLTF
TRBV2	15	TRBD1	TRBJ1-4	.	TGTGCCAGCAGTGAAGCGGGACAGGCGAATGAAAAACTGTTTTTT	CASSEAGQANEKLFF
TRBV2	14	.	TRBJ1-4	.	TGTGCCAGCAGTGGTAGGGGGACTAATGAAAAACTGTTTTTT	CASSGRGTNEKLFF
TRBV29-1	13	TRBD1	TRBJ1-1	.	TGCAGCGTTGAAGGGGACAGGGGAACTGAAGCTTTCTTT	CSVEGDRGTEAFF
TRBV18	16	TRBD1	TRBJ1-2	.	TGTGCCAGCTCACCACCTGGACAGGGGAGAAACTATGGCTACACCTTC	CASSPPGQGRNYGYTF
TRBV6-5	15	TRBD2	TRBJ2-1	.	TGTGCCAGCAATTTTGTAGCGGGGGGGCCGGATGAGCAGTTCTTC	CASNFVAGGPDEQFF
TRBV7-9	14	.	TRBJ1-1	.	TGTGCCAGCAGCTTAGTAGTAGACAGGAGAGAAGCTTTCTTT	CASSLVVDRREAFF
TRBV6-5	15	TRBD1	TRBJ2-7	.	TGTGCCAGCAGTTTGGACAGGGGCGGCCCCTACGAGCAGTACTTC	CASSLDRGGPYEQYF
TRBV7-6	16	TRBD1	TRBJ1-2	.	TGTGCCAGCAGCTCCATGGACAGGGGATTTGGCTATGGCTACACCTTC	CASSSMDRGFGYGYTF
TRBV19	16	.	TRBJ1-2	.	TGTGCCAGTAGTATCTTACAGGTCCGCCGGGAGTATGGCTACACCTTC	CASSILQVRREYGYTF
TRBV6-1	16	.	TRBJ1-5	few	TGTGCCAGCAGTGAAATCTACGTGCGGAGCAATCAGCCCCAGCATTTT	CASSEIYVRSNQPQHF
TRBV19	14	.	TRBJ1-2	.	TGTGCCAGTAGTATCGACACAGGGATTTTTGGCTACACCTTC	CASSIDTGIFGYTF
TRBV24-1	16	TRBD1	TRBJ1-4	.	TGTGCCACCAGTGATCCTGGACAGGGGGCGGGAGAAAAACTGTTTTTT	CATSDPGQGAGEKLFF
TRBV6-5	13	.	TRBJ2-2	.	TGTGCCAGCACCAGGGAAAACACCGGGGAGCTGTTTTTT	CASTRENTGELFF
TRBV7-2	15	.	TRBJ2-7	.	TGTGCCAGCAGCCCCCAAGGGACATCGGGCCACGAGCAGTACTTC	CASSPQGTSGHEQYF
TRBV10-1	14	TRBD1	TRBJ1-3	.	TGCGCCAGCAGTTGGGACAGGGAAGGAAACACCATATATTTT	CASSWDREGNTIYF